One and the same sample provided the 2 T cell receptor beta chains below, sequenced in a study of beta chain features in type 1 diabetes. The study reverse transcribed the entire isolated RNA, so it sequenced expressed TCRB transcripts. TCRdb's copy holds only in-frame clones and misses some; the assay was immunoSEQ multiplex PCR. Of 900,000 or so clones listed, about 17% are singletons. Specimen: naive CD4+ T cells from blood. These receptors all come from a woman between 18 and 29 years old in good health.

The chain carries TRBV19 and TRBJ2-5; 7 nucleotides line up with TRBD1. Germline V gives CDR1 LNHDA, CDR2 SQIVND (reference sequence). Germline trimming cut 1 base from V and 1 base from J; bases unmatched to any gene: 0. The CDR3 covers 14 residues. DNA of the CDR3: TGTGCCAGTAGTATAGCAGGGGGCCAAGAGACCCAGTACTTC. This sequence encodes CASSIAGGQETQYF.

This clone was observed a few times. The CDR3 sequence is CASSKGLAGADTQYF. The CDR3 nucleotides read TGCGCCAGTTCCAAGGGACTAGCGGGAGCAGATACGCAGTATTTT. This chain links TRBV4-3 with TRBJ2-3; TRBD2 matches at 14 bases. Germline CDR1 and CDR2: LGHNA and YSLEER. With V trimmed by 9 bases and J by 4 bases, 6 bases remained unmatched. This CDR3 has 15 amino acids.